The source of this T cell receptor beta chain is a study of cytotoxic CD8 clonotypes in ibrutinib-treated CLL (dated by TCRdb to the early 2020s). At the level of the whole study: The cohort was composed of some ten relapsed/refractory and roughly 15 treatment-naive patients; IGHV unmutated status was identified in 17 patients. Every sample from remission and from progressive disease was obtained while the patients were still on ibrutinib. Samples averaged around 280,000 productive templates and around 91,000 productive rearrangements. Cryopreserved peripheral blood mononuclear cells were obtained prior to treatment, at the time of response, and at either disease progression or sustained remission. Responses were partial in roughly 24 patients and complete in 2; after median approximately 69 months follow-up, roughly 14 stayed in remission and roughly twelve progressed. Of the 90 or so participants in the trial, approximately 26 had longitudinal samples available. Response samples were taken after a median of roughly 12 months on treatment, ranging from 6 to 36 months.

Explained via the paper, the time point label denotes: roughly 25 months on ibrutinib. For TCR beta library preparation, approximately 2 micrograms of genomic DNA were isolated from cryopreserved PBMCs. Longitudinal blood samples from CLL patients on ibrutinib monotherapy were analyzed using high-throughput TCR beta sequencing. The patients took part in an open-label, single-center phase 2 trial of ibrutinib monotherapy. Worth noting for this clone: It has no known antigen specificity. No quality values exist for individual bases; no much larger clone is one base distant.

V is pruned by 4 bases and J by 5 bases, leaving 8 bases of the junction without a gene match. CDR1 is given as MNHEY and CDR2 as SVGAGI, both from the germline V gene. CDR3 length: 15 amino acids, cysteine to phenylalanine. Kept here is only the CDR3 DNA, which spans 45 bases and is read in frame from base 1. Each clonotype received, on average, about 9.7x coverage in deep resolution sequencing performed on a MiSeq, where the target depth lay between 1 in 1 million and 1 in 200,000 T cells. The immunoSEQ hsTCRB Kit was used to generate TCR beta libraries. In the paper's pipeline: The data were analyzed with ImmunoSEQ Analyzer and ImmunoSEQ Data Assistant, and V, D and J gene assignments followed IMGT definitions. Clonality, which ranges from 0 to 1, was calculated as one minus the normalized Shannon entropy of productive rearrangement frequencies. Only overrepresented clonotypes making up at least 0.05% of each patient's repertoire were included in the public clonotype analysis. Some 13 repertoires from age-matched healthy donors, obtained from immuneACCESS, served as clonality controls. In TCRdb, the immuneACCESS table is reduced to in-frame sequences with V and J assigned. These tables do not hold every clone; where another copy was compared, an unresolved V gene accounts for under half, and the others remain unexplained. V and J calls plus clone size are reproduced from that table; the DNA served to infer D and trimming. This sample comprises around 70,000 clones, roughly 83% of them detected only once. The top ten hold about 36% of the sample.

What the authors observed across the whole study: At baseline, clonality was higher than in age-matched healthy donors and showed a strong correlation with circulating CD8+ T-cell counts. Sustained-remission and progressing patients did not have matched sampling times, and lymph node repertoires were not examined. Public clonotypes were rare and either shrank or stayed stable during treatment, and the rise in clonality at ibrutinib response reflected expansion of private clonotypes. Clonality increased at ibrutinib response, stayed stable in sustained remission, and fell back toward baseline at progression.

This TCR derives from a human donor with chronic lymphocytic leukemia. The sequence joins TRBV6-5 to TRBJ1-5; TRBD1 lines up with 7 middle nucleotides. This sample comprised PBMCs, obtained after 24 months of ibrutinib treatment. The nucleotides are TGTGCCAGCAGTTCCCAGGGACAGAGCCATCAGCCCCAGCATTTT. The translation is CASSSQGQSHQPQHF.